The clone carrying this T cell receptor beta chain appeared a few times. This sample is drawn from a study of T cells in Graves' hyperthyroidism and ophthalmopathy. RNA transcripts were the template for amplifying TCR beta CDR3 regions. A first-round RT-PCR of the TCR CDR3 used the HTBI primer set. TCRdb recomputed calls from the multiplex PCR reads with MiXCR, one row per CDR3 protein. The profile shows a few hundred thousand distinct CDR3 sequences, 15% to 20% of them singletons. Germline loops: CDR1 MGHRA, CDR2 YSYEKL. The length of the CDR3 is 13 residues. The junction had 4 bases not matched to a gene; V was cut back by 4 bases and J by 6 bases.

Sequenced: blood. The V call is TRBV4-1, the J call TRBJ1-1, with 8 bases matching TRBD1. The TCR sequence derives from a woman aged 50 to 65 with Graves' hyperthyroidism. In nucleotides, the CDR3 is TGCGCCAGCAGCCGTGGACAGGGCCCTGAAGCTTTCTTT. It translates to CASSRGQGPEAFF.